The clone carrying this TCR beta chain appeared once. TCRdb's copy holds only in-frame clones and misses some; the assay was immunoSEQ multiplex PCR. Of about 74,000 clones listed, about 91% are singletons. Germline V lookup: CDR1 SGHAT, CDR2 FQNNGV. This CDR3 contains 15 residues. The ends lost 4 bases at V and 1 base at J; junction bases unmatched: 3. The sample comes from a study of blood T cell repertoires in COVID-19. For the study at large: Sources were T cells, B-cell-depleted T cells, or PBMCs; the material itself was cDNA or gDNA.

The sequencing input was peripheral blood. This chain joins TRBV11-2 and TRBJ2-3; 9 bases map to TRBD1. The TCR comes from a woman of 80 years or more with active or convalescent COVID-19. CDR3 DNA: TGTGCCAGCAGCTGGGACAGGGTACGCACAGATACGCAGTATTTT. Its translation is CASSWDRVRTDTQYF.